This T cell receptor (beta chain) is drawn from a study of T-cell reconstitution after alpha-beta-depleted transplantation in children. Broader study findings: Newly produced T cells mostly provided counts and TCRbeta diversity after one year, as hyperexpanded clones declined. By about two months after transplant, alpha-beta T cells reportedly arose from several hundred graft clones that had expanded. Diversity of TCRbeta at day 60 was high in some patients, arising from surviving recipient T cells and thymic progenitors.

The TCRbeta library was prepared with unique molecular identifiers. TCRdb called the PCR reads again in MiXCR, with one record for every CDR3 protein. The table shows 200,000 or so distinct CDR3 sequences, with 6.3% occurring only once. Germline CDR1 and CDR2: SQVTM and ANQGSEA. V lost 4 bases, J lost 6 bases, and 9 bases stayed unmatched. The CDR3 length is 14 residues. This clonotype was seen many times. Its antigen remains unknown. The starting material was PBMCs, obtained before TCRalphabeta/CD19-depleted stem cell transplant. This receptor was taken from a girl less than two years old with combined immunodeficiency, due to receive a stem cell transplant. The chain employs TRBV29-1 and TRBJ2-3; the match to TRBD1 covers 8 bases. The DNA of the CDR3 is TGCAGCGTTGGAGGAGCAGGGGGCGGCGATACGCAGTATTTT. Its translation is CSVGGAGGGDTQYF.